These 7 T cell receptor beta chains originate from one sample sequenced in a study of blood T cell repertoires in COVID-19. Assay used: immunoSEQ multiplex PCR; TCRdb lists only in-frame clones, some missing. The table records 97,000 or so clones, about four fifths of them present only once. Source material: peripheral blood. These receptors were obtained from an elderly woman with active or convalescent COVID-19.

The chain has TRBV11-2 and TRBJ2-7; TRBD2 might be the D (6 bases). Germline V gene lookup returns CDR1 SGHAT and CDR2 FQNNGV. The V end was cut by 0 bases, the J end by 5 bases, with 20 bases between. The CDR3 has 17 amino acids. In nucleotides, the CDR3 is TGTGCCAGCAGCTTAGATAGAGGGGCGGGATATCAAAACGAGCAGTACTTC. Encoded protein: CASSLDRGAGYQNEQYF.

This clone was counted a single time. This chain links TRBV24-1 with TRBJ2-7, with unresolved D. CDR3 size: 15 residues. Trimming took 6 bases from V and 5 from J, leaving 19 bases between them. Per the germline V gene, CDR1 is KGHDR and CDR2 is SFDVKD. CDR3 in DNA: TGTGCCACCAGTCGATCTGGAGTAGGAATGGACGAGCAGTACTTC. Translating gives CATSRSGVGMDEQYF.

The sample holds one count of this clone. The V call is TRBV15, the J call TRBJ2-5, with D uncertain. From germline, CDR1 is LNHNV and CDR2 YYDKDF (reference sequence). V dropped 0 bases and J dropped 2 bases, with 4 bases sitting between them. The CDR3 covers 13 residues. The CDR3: CATSRDRQETQYF. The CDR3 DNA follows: TGTGCCACCAGCAGAGACAGACAAGAGACCCAGTACTTC.

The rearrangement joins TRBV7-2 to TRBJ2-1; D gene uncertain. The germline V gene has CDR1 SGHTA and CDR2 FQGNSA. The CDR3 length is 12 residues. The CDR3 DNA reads TGTGCTTCGTCCAGGCCACGCAATGAGCAGTTCTTC. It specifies CASSRPRNEQFF.

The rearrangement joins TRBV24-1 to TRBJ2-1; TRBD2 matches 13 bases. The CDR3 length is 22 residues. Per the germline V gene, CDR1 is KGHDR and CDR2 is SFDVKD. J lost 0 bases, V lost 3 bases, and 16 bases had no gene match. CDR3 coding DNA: TGTGCCACCAGTGATCCTAACCCAACTAGCGGGAGGGGAGGGGGCTCCTACAATGAGCAGTTCTTC. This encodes CATSDPNPTSGRGGGSYNEQFF.

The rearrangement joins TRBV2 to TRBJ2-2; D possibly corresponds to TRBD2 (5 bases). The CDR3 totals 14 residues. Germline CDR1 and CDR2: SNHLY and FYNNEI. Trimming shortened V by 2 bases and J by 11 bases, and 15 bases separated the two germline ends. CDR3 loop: CASSELAAPSELFF. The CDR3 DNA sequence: TGTGCCAGCAGTGAACTAGCAGCCCCTAGCGAGCTGTTTTTT.

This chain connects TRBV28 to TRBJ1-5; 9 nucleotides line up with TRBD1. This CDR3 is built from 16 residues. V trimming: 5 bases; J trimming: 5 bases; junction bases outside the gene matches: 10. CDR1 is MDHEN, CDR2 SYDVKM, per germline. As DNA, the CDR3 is TGTGCCAGCAGTCTTCAGGGACAGGGTTACGATCAGCCCCAGCATTTT. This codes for CASSLQGQGYDQPQHF.